This T cell receptor beta chain was obtained from a study of cytomegalovirus exposure and HLA in healthy donors. Primers included in the PCR were 60 Vbeta and 13 Jbeta primers. TCRdb's table, derived via immunoSEQ multiplex PCR, lists solely in-frame clones and lacks some. The table shows 110,000 to 150,000 clones, with over 60% occurring only once. Turning to this clone: Its specificity is unknown.

Study findings and constraints: The study carried out a later analysis of TCR beta sequences. It associated 16,951 of them with specific HLA alleles at a false discovery rate of 0.05.

This CDR3 is built from 16 residues. With V trimmed by 4 bases and J by 8 bases, 10 bases remained unmatched. The V gene's germline CDR1 is SGHRS and CDR2 YFSETQ. Sequenced: PBMCs. The receptor was derived from a woman in her forties in good health and CMV-seronegative. The genes are TRBV5-1 and TRBJ1-5, with 12 bases matching TRBD1. The CDR3 bases are TGCGCCAGCAGCCCGACGGGGGACAGGGGGCTTGAGCCCCAGCATTTT. The encoded protein is CASSPTGDRGLEPQHF.